The clone carrying this T cell receptor (beta chain) was counted between two and nine times. Its target is not known. The sample contains more than one DNA sequence encoding this CDR3. This entry belongs to a study of beta chain features in type 1 diabetes. Study-wide context: The patients were much like the healthy donors in age, gender and cell yields.

Regarding the study as a whole: Patients with type 1 diabetes showed fewer VDJ junction insertions and more deletions. Cells with high TCR expression could be over-represented by cDNA sequencing. Patients showed naive, central memory and Treg TCRB repertoires that appeared more similar than those of healthy donors.

The germline V gene encodes CDR1 SGHTA and CDR2 FQGNSA. The CDR3 spans 15 residues. V trimming: 1 base; J trimming: 2 bases; junction bases outside the gene matches: 3. Isolated RNA was reverse transcribed in full, so expressed TCRB transcripts were sequenced. Using immunoSEQ multiplex PCR, the repertoire was profiled, and TCRdb retains in-frame clones only, with some absent. The sample gives 150,000 to 160,000 clones, more than 9.5% of which show up once; roughly 2% is in the top ten. The sequencing input was central memory CD4+ T cells from blood. The chain employs TRBV7-2 and TRBJ2-3; TRBD2 matches 7 bases. The clonotype comes from a man between 18 and 35 years old in good health. CDR3 in DNA: TGTGCCAGCAGCTTAGGACTAGCAGTCACAGATACGCAGTATTTT. Amino acids: CASSLGLAVTDTQYF.